Described below is a single TCR beta chain sequence and its context. As yet, its antigen is unknown. Just one base apart from a much larger clone, this may be a read error. This record comes from a study of metastatic and nonmetastatic thyroid tumors. On the study more broadly: Repertoires from blood and tumor or nodule tissue of malignant and benign thyroid patients were compared.

General study points: TCR beta diversity was reportedly significantly higher in malignant thyroid tumors than benign nodules, in blood and tumor.

Every patient was untreated before thyroid surgery. CDR3 size: 17 residues. Between the trimmed V and J ends, which lost 4 bases and 2 bases, there was a span of 18 bases. CDR1 is LGHNA, CDR2 YNFKEQ, per germline. In the authors' workflow: The study built a papillary thyroid cancer distant-metastasis classifier from CDR3 differences across clinicopathological groups. TCRdb re-analyzed the PCR reads using MiXCR. The V and J calls reflect TCRdb's pipeline rather than the authors' work. This repertoire shows about 38,000 clones, roughly a quarter found once; its top ten account for around 9.5%. The chain couples TRBV4-2 to TRBJ1-3; perhaps TRBD1 as D (6 bases). The sample was blood. The clonotype originates from a female donor with papillary thyroid cancer or a benign thyroid nodule (not recorded which). Some clones in this sample may be carry-over from other donors' samples. The CDR3 DNA follows: TGTGCCAGCAGCCCTTCCCCAGACAGGCTAACTGGAAACACCATATATTTT. It yields the protein CASSPSPDRLTGNTIYF.